This T cell receptor (beta chain) was recorded in a study of CD8 T cells in Susac syndrome (dated by TCRdb to the late 2010s). Background on the whole study: The study used repertoire sequencing to test whether antigen drove CD8+ T cell activation and differentiation in Susac syndrome. CD8+ T cell repertoire clonality was compared between more than ten healthy donors, approximately 14 Susac syndrome patients and roughly 15 multiple sclerosis patients. Here is what the overall study found, with its caveats: The number of individuals in the TCR sequencing and HLA analysis was recognized as being relatively small.

Based on the germline V gene (reference sequence), the CDR1 and CDR2 sequences are DFQATT and SNEGSKA. The CDR3 goes from the cysteine to the phenylalanine over 12 residues. Just CDR3 DNA is preserved here, 36 bases in frame from base 1. V gives up 1 base and J gives up 7 bases, and the segment between their germline ends measures 10 bases. RNA was extracted using the RNeasy kit, and roughly 0.5 to 1 ug of the RNA was reverse transcribed with random hexamers. The immunoSEQ multiplex PCR assay, covering 54 Vbeta and 13 Jbeta segments, was used to amplify TCR beta CDR3 regions. PCR amplification bias was corrected using a synthetic template baseline for primer optimization and computational correction. The study's own analysis went as follows. Only productive sequences were kept, with reads annotated to V, D and J genes according to IMGT and analyzed in immunoSEQ Analyzer. To calculate clonality, Shannon entropy was normalized by log2 of the number of productive unique sequences and then subtracted from one. Public and private clones were assessed among the 100 most prevalent clones of each patient and control. Susac-specific clones were defined as absent from healthy and MS cohorts, over a thousand published viral clones and other ImmuneACCESS disease sequences. TCRdb trimmed the raw reads at Q25, called clones with MiXCR and kept productive beta chains. Rows are combined by CDR3 protein, so each entry shows the most common genes and DNA. Clone size and V and J calls follow TCRdb, not the original study. The sample table contains some 150,000 distinct CDR3 sequences; only one count was recorded for about 94% of them. More than 0.2% of the sample belongs to the ten largest clones.

Peripheral blood CD8+ and CD4+ T cells from healthy donors, Susac syndrome patients and multiple sclerosis patients were profiled using high-throughput TCR beta sequencing. The multiple sclerosis controls were treatment-naive patients whose relapsing-remitting disease, either stable or active, fulfilled the revised McDonald criteria. Bulk CD8+ and CD4+ T cells were purified by magnetic negative isolation, whereas CD8+ TEMRA cells were enriched by FACS. Blood was drawn into EDTA tubes, processed within 24 hours, and PBMCs were isolated by density gradient centrifugation. PBMCs intended for TCR sequencing were cryopreserved in liquid nitrogen and were subsequently thawed in a 37 degrees C water bath. The sorted or isolated CD4+, CD8+ and CD8+ TEMRA cells reached a purity of at least 90%. Concerning this clonotype itself: Its binding antigen is unknown. Base qualities were left out, and no much larger clone turns up one base away.

This receptor was taken from a human donor with multiple sclerosis. This chain joins TRBV20-1 to TRBJ1-2, with no reliable assignment of the D segment. Sequences were obtained from CD8+ T cells from PBMCs. This receptor carries the CDR3 CSARGDGSGYTF. The DNA reads as follows: TGCAGTGCTAGAGGAGACGGATCTGGCTACACCTTC.